This T cell receptor (beta chain) was sequenced for a study of blood T cell repertoires in COVID-19 (dated by TCRdb to 2020 to 2021). Background on the whole study: Samples from collaborators originated in the United States, Italy and Spain and spanned both the acute and convalescent phases of COVID-19. The prospective study material was composed of cDNA or gDNA derived from T cells, B-cell-depleted T cells, or PBMCs. The dataset comprised deeply sampled blood TCRbeta repertoires from subjects exposed to, actively infected with, or recovered from COVID-19. The repertoires were released in a freely available public database meant as a resource for research on the immune response to SARS-CoV-2. The samples were drawn from two sources: the first 160 participants of the ongoing ImmuneRACE study, and fewer than 1,500 subjects contributed by 6 global collaborators. A de-identified subject ID, COVID-19 status, age in years and sex were almost always included in the sample metadata. Where available, HLA class I and class II types were obtained from metadata supplied by the sample provider rather than from assay-based typing. The full study reports these points: Clinical and demographic metadata were provided uncurated, with the amount varying by source and participant.

TCRbeta CDR3 regions were amplified from genomic DNA by means of the immunoSEQ Assay, a bias-controlled multiplex PCR. On the authors' methods: The number of nucleated cells in each sample was estimated from the amplification of reference gene primers within the assay. To quantify the absolute abundance of each unique TCRbeta CDR3 rearrangement, sequence reads were collapsed and filtered. For each sample, productive Simpson clonality was calculated by taking the square root of Simpson's diversity index across productive rearrangements. Drawn from immuneACCESS, this table holds only the in-frame rearrangements with V and J called that TCRdb kept. Clones are partly lost; checked studies trace under half to an unresolved V gene and leave the rest unexplained. The V and J calls and clone size are taken from that table; D and trimming were inferred from the DNA. The sample table holds tens of thousands of clones, of which 75% to 90% were seen once. About 16% of the sample is held by the ten biggest clonotypes.

The CDR3, cysteine through phenylalanine, is 15 amino acids long. The only DNA kept is the CDR3, 45 bases in frame from the first base. The V end gives up 1 base and the J end 2 bases, leaving 1 base in the junction not matched to a gene. CDR1 LGHDT and CDR2 YNNKEL were looked up in the germline V gene (reference sequence). Of note for this clone: The target of this receptor is not known. Base qualities are not provided; no much larger clone lies one nucleotide away.

Whole blood was collected in K2EDTA tubes by collaborating institutions according to the institutions' own protocols. Collaborator samples were shipped for TCRbeta analysis as frozen whole blood, isolated PBMCs, or DNA extracted from either sample type. The chain is assembled from TRBV3-1 (or the pseudogene TRBV3-2) and TRBJ2-1; 8 central nucleotides agree with TRBD2. This TCR was sampled from a human donor in a cohort sampled during active COVID-19. Sequences were obtained from peripheral blood. The sequence in DNA is TGTGCCAGCAGCCAAGGAGCGGGAGCCTACAATGAGCAGTTCTTC. Its translation is CASSQGAGAYNEQFF.